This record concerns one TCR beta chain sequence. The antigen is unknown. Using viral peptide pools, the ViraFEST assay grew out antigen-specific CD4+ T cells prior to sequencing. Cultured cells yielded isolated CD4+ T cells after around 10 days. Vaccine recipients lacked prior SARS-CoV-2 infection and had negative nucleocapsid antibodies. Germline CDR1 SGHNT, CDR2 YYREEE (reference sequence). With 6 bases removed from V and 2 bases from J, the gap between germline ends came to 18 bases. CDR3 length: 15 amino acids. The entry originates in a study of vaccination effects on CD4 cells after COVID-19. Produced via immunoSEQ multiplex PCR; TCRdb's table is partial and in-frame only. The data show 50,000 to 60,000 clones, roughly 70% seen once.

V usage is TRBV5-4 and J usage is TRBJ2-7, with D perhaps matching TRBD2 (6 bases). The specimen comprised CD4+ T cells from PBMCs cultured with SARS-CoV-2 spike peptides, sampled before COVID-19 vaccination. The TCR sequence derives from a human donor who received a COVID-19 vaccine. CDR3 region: CASTPGPGETYEQYF. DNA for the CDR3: TGTGCCAGCACCCCCGGGCCGGGGGAGACCTACGAGCAGTACTTC.